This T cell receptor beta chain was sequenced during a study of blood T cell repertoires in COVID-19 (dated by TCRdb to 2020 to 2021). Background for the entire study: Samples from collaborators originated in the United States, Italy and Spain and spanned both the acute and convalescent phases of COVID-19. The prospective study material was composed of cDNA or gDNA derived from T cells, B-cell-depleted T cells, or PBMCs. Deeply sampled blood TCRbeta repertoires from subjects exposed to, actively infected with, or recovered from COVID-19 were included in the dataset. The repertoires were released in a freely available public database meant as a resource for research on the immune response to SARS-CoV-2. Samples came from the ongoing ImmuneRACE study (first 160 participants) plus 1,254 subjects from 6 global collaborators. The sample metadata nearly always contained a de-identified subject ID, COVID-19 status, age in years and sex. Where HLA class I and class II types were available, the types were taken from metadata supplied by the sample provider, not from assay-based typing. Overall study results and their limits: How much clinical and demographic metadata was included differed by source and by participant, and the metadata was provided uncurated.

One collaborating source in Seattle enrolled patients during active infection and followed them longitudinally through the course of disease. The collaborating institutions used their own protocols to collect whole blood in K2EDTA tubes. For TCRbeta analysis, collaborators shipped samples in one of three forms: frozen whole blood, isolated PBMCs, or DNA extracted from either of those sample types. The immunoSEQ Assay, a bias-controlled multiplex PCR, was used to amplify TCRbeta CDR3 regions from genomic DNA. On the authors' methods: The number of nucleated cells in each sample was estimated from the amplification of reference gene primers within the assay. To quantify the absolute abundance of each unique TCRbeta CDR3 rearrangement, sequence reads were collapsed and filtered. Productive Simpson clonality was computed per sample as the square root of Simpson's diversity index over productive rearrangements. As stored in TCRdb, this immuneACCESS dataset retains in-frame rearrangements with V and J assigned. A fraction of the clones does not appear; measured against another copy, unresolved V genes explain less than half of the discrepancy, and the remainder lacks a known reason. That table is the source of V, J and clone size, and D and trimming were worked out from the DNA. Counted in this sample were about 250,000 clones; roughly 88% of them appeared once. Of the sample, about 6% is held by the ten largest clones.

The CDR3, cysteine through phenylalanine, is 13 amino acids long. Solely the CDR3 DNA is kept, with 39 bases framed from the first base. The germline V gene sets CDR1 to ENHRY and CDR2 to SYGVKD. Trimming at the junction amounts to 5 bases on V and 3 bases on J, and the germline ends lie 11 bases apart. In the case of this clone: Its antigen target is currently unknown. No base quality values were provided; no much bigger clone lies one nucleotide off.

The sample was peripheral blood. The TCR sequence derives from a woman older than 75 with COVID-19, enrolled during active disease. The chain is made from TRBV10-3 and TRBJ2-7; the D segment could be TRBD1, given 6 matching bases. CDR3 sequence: CAISLGTNYEQYF. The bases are TGTGCCATCAGTTTAGGGACAAACTACGAGCAGTACTTC.